The T cell receptor beta chain under discussion was sequenced for a study of glioma-infiltrating T cells. Study findings and constraints: Very few CDR3 sequences were shared between tissue and blood.

CDR3 length: 14 amino acids. Trimming shortened V by 6 bases and J by 6 bases, and 17 bases separated the two germline ends. In germline, CDR1 is LGHDT, CDR2 YNNKEL (reference sequence). For this clonotype: Its specificity is unknown.

Amplification of TCR alpha and beta CDR3 regions from RNA used iRepertoire nested multiplex PCR. For one-step reverse transcription and amplification, 100-400 ng of tissue mRNA or PBMC total RNA was used. TCRdb recomputed calls from the multiplex PCR reads with MiXCR, one row per CDR3 protein. The repertoire includes under 200,000 distinct CDR3 sequences, around 40% of them detected once, and roughly 5.2% sits in the top ten. The chain is built from TRBV3-1 and TRBJ1-2; no definite D call. Sequencing was carried out using glioma tissue, nonneoplastic brain tissue, or PBMCs (not recorded which). This receptor was obtained from a human donor with low-grade glioma or glioblastoma, undergoing nonglioma brain surgery, or in good health (not recorded which). The DNA for the CDR3 is TGTGCCAGCAGACAAACGTCCGGGAGCAATGGCTACACCTTC. This translates into CASRQTSGSNGYTF.